The rows below give T cell receptor beta chains drawn from one sample of a study of spatial heterogeneity in lung cancer. Using its own MiXCR run on the 5' RACE reads, TCRdb lists one record per CDR3 protein. The top ten hold around 16% of the sample, which has about 120,000 distinct CDR3 sequences, 9.5% to 15% seen once. The input for sequencing was PBMCs, taken at follow-up. The receptors originated from a male donor with early-stage non-small cell lung cancer. Each CDR3 is given without its conserved first and last residue. Rows may omit the clone size; those that give it use once, few, many or a size class.

>TRBV29-1|TRBJ2-2|many
SVVDREGTGELF
>TRBV3-1|TRBJ1-5|many
ASSHGLNQPQH
>TRBV19|TRBJ1-4|few
ASSINRGSEKLF
>TRBV5-1|TRBJ1-2|many
ASSLAGRSGYT
>TRBV12-3/TRBV12-4|TRBJ2-7|few
ASSSRRLAGSSYEQY
>TRBV28|TRBJ2-7|few
ASKASSYEQY
>TRBV5-5|TRBJ2-5|few
ASSLDNHQETQY
>TRBV4-1|TRBJ2-5|few
ASSLQGFPQETQY
>TRBV24-1|TRBJ2-1|few
ATSDPGRNNEQF
>TRBV10-3|TRBJ1-5|NA
AISQDRSGNQPQH
>TRBV28|TRBJ1-1|NA
ASSRYRGPGTEAF
>TRBV28|TRBJ2-1|NA
ASSLPGQGKF
>TRBV30|TRBJ2-7|NA
AWSGGSYEQY
>TRBV27|TRBJ1-6|NA
ASSLNSGAYNSPLH
>TRBV30|TRBJ2-3|few
AWSVVPFTDTQY
>TRBV12-3/TRBV12-4|TRBJ1-5|NA
ASSLQGQPQH
>TRBV4-3|TRBJ2-3|NA
ASSQARPGNTDTQY
>TRBV20-1|TRBJ1-2|many
SASYGYT
>TRBV4-3|TRBJ2-7|once
ASSQETAAYEQY
>TRBV5-5|TRBJ1-5|NA
ASSFIGGREPQH
>TRBV7-2|TRBJ2-1|NA
ASSLAYFRTSSYNEQF
>TRBV14|TRBJ2-1|NA
ASSLGTVSSYNEQF
>TRBV7-2|TRBJ1-1|few
ASSLEVGGRF
>TRBV20-1|TRBJ2-1|NA
SARDLRLRSGGRNEQF
>TRBV6-5|TRBJ2-7|few
ASRSTGRSY
>TRBV6-1|TRBJ2-5|NA
ASSARQGYQETQY
>TRBV3-1|TRBJ2-1|few
ASSQDRAGEQF
>TRBV10-3|TRBJ2-1|NA
AISGAGGTYNEQF
>TRBV11-2|TRBJ2-1|few
ASSLRQRSSYNEQF
>TRBV14|TRBJ2-2|few
ASSQELATGELF
>TRBV7-2|TRBJ1-1|few
ASSRLTRNTEAF
>TRBV6-5|TRBJ1-4|few
ASSYGRGAYEKLF
>TRBV7-3|TRBJ1-2|NA
ASSTGGHSEGYT
>TRBV7-9|TRBJ1-4|few
ASSFGTYEKLF
>TRBV4-3|TRBJ2-1|many
ASSQDRYDEQF
>TRBV7-2|TRBJ1-1|NA
ASSLQRETEAF
>TRBV5-6|TRBJ1-1|NA
ASSLLVNTEAF
>TRBV28|TRBJ1-2|many
ASSLDSNYGYT
>TRBV28|TRBJ2-7|few
ASSSGSSYEQY
>TRBV27|TRBJ1-6|many
ASSLTWEGISPLH
>TRBV4-1|TRBJ2-5|few
ASSQDRIETQY
>TRBV21-1|TRBJ1-2|few
ASSKGTGLRGYT
>TRBV28|TRBJ2-3|NA
ASGWLGGKY
>TRBV10-1|TRBJ1-5|few
ATRGSRQPQH
>TRBV28|TRBJ1-1|NA
ASSLRGLGTEAF
>TRBV7-2|TRBJ2-1|few
ASSPDTAGNEQF
>TRBV18|TRBJ2-5|few
ASSSRQAQETQY
>TRBV28|TRBJ2-2|many
ASSLSLRTGSNTGELF
>TRBV11-2|TRBJ2-5|NA
ASSLDRYQETQY
>TRBV13|TRBJ1-6|few
ASSRREGAGSPLH
>TRBV4-2|TRBJ2-5|few
ASSQALAGGLETQY
>TRBV28|TRBJ1-5|NA
ASTLEGSNQPQH
>TRBV10-3|TRBJ1-6|NA
AISVGNNSPLH
>TRBV7-2|TRBJ1-2|NA
ASSLGAVYGYT
>TRBV28|TRBJ2-1|few
ATGGGYNEQF
>TRBV29-1|TRBJ1-1|many
SARNTEAF
>TRBV5-4|TRBJ2-5|NA
ASSLITAQETQY